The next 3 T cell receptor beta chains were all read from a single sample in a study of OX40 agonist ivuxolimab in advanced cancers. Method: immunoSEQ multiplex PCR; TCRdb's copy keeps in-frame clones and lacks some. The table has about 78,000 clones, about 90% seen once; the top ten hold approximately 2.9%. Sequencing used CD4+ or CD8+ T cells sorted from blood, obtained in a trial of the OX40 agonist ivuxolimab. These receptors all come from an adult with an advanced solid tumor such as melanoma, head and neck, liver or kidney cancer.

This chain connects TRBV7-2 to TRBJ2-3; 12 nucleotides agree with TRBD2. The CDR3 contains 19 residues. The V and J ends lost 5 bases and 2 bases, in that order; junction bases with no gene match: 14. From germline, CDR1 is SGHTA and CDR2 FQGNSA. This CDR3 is CASSREGASGGVVTDTQYF. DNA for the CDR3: TGTGCCAGCAGCCGCGAAGGTGCTAGCGGGGGGGTGGTCACAGATACGCAGTATTTT.

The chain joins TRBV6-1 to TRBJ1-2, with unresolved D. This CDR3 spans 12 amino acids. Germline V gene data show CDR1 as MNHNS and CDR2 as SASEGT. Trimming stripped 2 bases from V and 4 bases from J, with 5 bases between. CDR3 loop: CASSEKGYGYTF. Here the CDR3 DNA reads TGTGCCAGCAGTGAAAAAGGCTATGGCTACACCTTC.

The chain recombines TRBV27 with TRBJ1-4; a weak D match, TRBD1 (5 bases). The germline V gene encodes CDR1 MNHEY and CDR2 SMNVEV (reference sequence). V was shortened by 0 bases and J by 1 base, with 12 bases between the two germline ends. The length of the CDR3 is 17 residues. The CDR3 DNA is TGTGCCAGCAGTTTATCGATATGGGGGGGAACTAATGAAAAACTGTTTTTT. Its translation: CASSLSIWGGTNEKLFF.